This is a list of T cell receptor beta chains from one sample in a study of shared clonotypes between healthy human individuals. The protocol was immunoSEQ multiplex PCR, while the TCRdb copy is restricted to in-frame clones and leaves out a portion. The sample has approximately 500,000 clones, around 79% seen once. Material: PBMCs. Receptors were obtained from a middle-aged woman in good health. Some clones in this sample may be carry-over from other donors' samples. Both conserved end residues are part of each CDR3. A D gene is named only where the DNA matches it firmly. Some rows have no size entry. The others give once, few or many, or a class for an expanded clone.

v_gene,j_gene,d_gene,abundance,len,CDR3nt,CDR3aa
TRBV6-4,TRBJ2-3,TRBD2,-,16,TGTGCCAGCAGTGGGACTAGATATATCGTGGTGGATACGCAGTATTTT,CASSGTRYIVVDTQYF
TRBV7-2,TRBJ2-2,TRBD2,many,15,TGTGCCAGCAGCTTTAGACTAGCGGGGACCGGGGAGCTGTTTTTT,CASSFRLAGTGELFF
TRBV2,TRBJ2-1,-,-,12,TGTGCCAGCACCTTAAGGGAGAATGAGCAGTTCTTC,CASTLRENEQFF
TRBV4-2,TRBJ1-2,-,-,13,TGTGCCAGCAGCAATGAGGGAGCGGACGGCTACACCTTC,CASSNEGADGYTF
TRBV7-6,TRBJ1-4,-,-,15,TGTGCCAGCAGCTCCCTGCTAGGGGCAGGGGTAAAACTGTTTTTT,CASSSLLGAGVKLFF
TRBV28,TRBJ1-2,-,-,12,TGTGCCAGCAGTTTCAGGGGTTTGGGCTACACCTTC,CASSFRGLGYTF
TRBV29-1,TRBJ2-7,-,-,13,TGCAGCGTTGAAGATCGGGTAACCTACGAGCAGTACTTC,CSVEDRVTYEQYF
TRBV25-1,TRBJ2-3,-,once,14,TGTGCCAGCAGTGCAACCGGGACATCGGATACGCAGTATTTT,CASSATGTSDTQYF
TRBV7-7,TRBJ2-1,-,many,13,TGTGCCAGCAGCTTAGAGTCGTCCTCGAACCAGTTCTTC,CASSLESSSNQFF
TRBV5-1,TRBJ2-1,-,-,15,TGCGCCAGCAGCTTGTCGGAACGGGAGAGCGATGAGCAGTTCTTC,CASSLSERESDEQFF
TRBV6-5,TRBJ2-4,-,once,15,TGTGCCAGCAGTTATTGGGGCGGAGCCAAAAACATTCAGTACTTC,CASSYWGGAKNIQYF
TRBV19,TRBJ1-1,TRBD1,once,14,TGTGCCAGTAGTATACAGTCAGGGGGCACTGAAGCTTTCTTT,CASSIQSGGTEAFF
TRBV5-1,TRBJ2-1,-,once,16,TGCGCCAGCACGTTCCGGGCCCGAAGTACTTACAATGAGCAGTTCTTC,CASTFRARSTYNEQFF